The 10 T cell receptor beta chains presented below share a single source sample, sequenced in a study of blood T cell repertoires in COVID-19. Produced via immunoSEQ multiplex PCR; TCRdb's table is partial and in-frame only. The data contain around 170,000 clones, 88% of them singletons. Sequencing was done on a sample of peripheral blood. The receptors stem from a woman in her 30s with acute or convalescent COVID-19.

The gene calls are TRBV7-9 and TRBJ2-1; 8 bases fit TRBD1. The CDR3 contains 16 residues. CDR1 is SEHNR, CDR2 FQNEAQ, per germline (reference sequence). After removal of 8 bases from V and 0 bases from J, the junction contained 9 bases not matched to a gene. In DNA form, the CDR3 reads TGTGCCAGCGGCCCTAGACAGGGGCACTCCTACAATGAGCAGTTCTTC. Translation gives CASGPRQGHSYNEQFF. The full variable domain, rest sourced from reference TRBV7-9 and TRBJ2-1, is DTGVSQNPRHKITKRGQNVTFRCDPISEHNRLYWYRQTLGQGPEFLTYFQNEAQLEKSRLLSDRFSAERPKGSFSTLEIQRTEQGDSAMYLCASGPRQGHSYNEQFFGPGTRLTVL.

This chain links TRBV19 with TRBJ2-7; tentatively, D is TRBD1 (5 bases). The germline V gene encodes CDR1 LNHDA and CDR2 SQIVND (reference sequence). The CDR3 sequence is 15 residues long. V was shortened by 1 base and J by 2 bases, with 12 bases between the two germline ends. Here the CDR3 DNA reads TGTGCCAGTAGTATAGGGGGCGCTGGGACCTACGAGCAGTACTTC. Its protein is CASSIGGAGTYEQYF. Using reference TRBV19 and TRBJ2-7 for the parts outside the CDR3, the full variable domain is DGGITQSPKYLFRKEGQNVTLSCEQNLNHDAMYWYRQDPGQGLRLIYYSQIVNDFQKGDIAEGYSVSREKKESFPLTVTSAQKNPTAFYLCASSIGGAGTYEQYFGPGTRLTVT.

This clone came up once. V usage is TRBV19 and J usage is TRBJ2-7; 8 nucleotides match TRBD1. CDR3 size: 17 residues. Germline V gene sequence: CDR1 LNHDA, CDR2 SQIVND (reference sequence). The V and J ends lost 3 bases and 0 bases, in that order; junction bases with no gene match: 10. CDR3 nucleotide sequence: TGTGCCAGTAGTATCCACTCAGGGGGCCCCACCTCCTACGAGCAGTACTTC. This sequence encodes CASSIHSGGPTSYEQYF.

The table lists this clone with a count of one. As DNA, the CDR3 is TGTGCCAGCAGTTACGGAGGCGGAACGACCTACGAGCAGTACTTC. It specifies CASSYGGGTTYEQYF. The rearrangement links TRBV6-5 to TRBJ2-7; TRBD2 is a possible D gene (5 bases). This CDR3 region has 15 residues. Trimming removed 2 bases from V and 2 bases from J, with 13 bases in between. CDR1 is MNHEY and CDR2 is SVGAGI in the germline V gene.

The chain combines TRBV7-8 with TRBJ2-1; 9 nucleotides match TRBD2. Germline V gene data show CDR1 as SGHVS and CDR2 as FQNEAQ. The CDR3 contains 11 residues. With 3 bases clipped from V and 14 bases from J, the junction kept 2 bases outside the gene matches. The DNA for the CDR3 is TGTGCCAGCAGCTTGCGGGAGGGGGAGTTCTTC. The encoded protein is CASSLREGEFF.

This clone was counted a single time. The chain recombines TRBV7-9 with TRBJ1-3; no clear D. The ends were cut back, 0 bases at V and 3 bases at J, with 6 bases in the middle. The CDR3 length is 14 residues. The germline V gene encodes CDR1 SEHNR and CDR2 FQNEAQ (reference sequence). In nucleotides, the CDR3 is TGTGCCAGCAGCTTAGCGTCCATTGGAAACACCATATATTTT. This encodes CASSLASIGNTIYF.

V gene TRBV19 combines with J gene TRBJ2-1; D is uncertain. The CDR3 length is 15 residues. The germline CDR1 and CDR2 sequences are LNHDA and SQIVND (reference sequence). V was shortened by 3 bases and J by 0 bases, with 9 bases between the two germline ends. CDR3 DNA sequence: TGTGCCAGTAGTATGGCAGGAAACTCCTACAATGAGCAGTTCTTC. Translated, it gives CASSMAGNSYNEQFF.

V and J are TRBV11-2 and TRBJ2-1, with D perhaps matching TRBD2 (6 bases). Germline-derived CDR1 and CDR2 are SGHAT and FQNNGV. Deletions cut 5 bases from V and 3 bases from J, with 17 bases between. This CDR3 region has 16 residues. CDR3 DNA sequence: TGTGCCAGCAGCCCCGCGGGTTGGCGGGACTACAATGAGCAGTTCTTC. Translating gives CASSPAGWRDYNEQFF.

The table lists this clone with a count of one. V and J are TRBV27 and TRBJ2-3; possible D gene TRBD2, 5 bases. V was cut by 6 bases and J by 0 bases, with 7 bases left in between. The CDR3 has 13 residues. The germline gives CDR1 MNHEY, CDR2 SMNVEV (reference sequence). In DNA form, the CDR3 reads TGTGCCAGCAGAGGCGGGAGCACAGATACGCAGTATTTT. Translation: CASRGGSTDTQYF.

The chain uses TRBV2 and TRBJ1-1; D unclear. Germline CDR1 and CDR2: SNHLY and FYNNEI. Trimming stripped 8 bases from V and 7 bases from J, with 14 bases between. The CDR3 has 12 amino acids. The CDR3 DNA reads TGTGCCAGCTCGCAGGTAGTAGGTGAAGCTTTCTTT. Its protein is CASSQVVGEAFF. Complete variable domain (other parts from reference TRBV2 and TRBJ1-1): EPEVTQTPSHQVTQMGQEVILRCVPISNHLYFYWYRQILGQKVEFLVSFYNNEISEKSEIFDDQFSVERPDGSNFTLKIRSTKLEDSAMYFCASSQVVGEAFFGQGTRLTVV.